This T cell receptor beta chain stems from a study of OX40 agonist ivuxolimab in advanced cancers. Study-level information: Ivuxolimab, an antibody acting as an agonist of OX40 (CD134), was used to treat patients. Dose-escalation patients suffered from hepatocellular carcinoma, melanoma, renal cell or head and neck cancer.

Profiled with immunoSEQ multiplex PCR; TCRdb holds only in-frame clones, not every one. The sample has fewer than 80,000 clones; roughly 87% are singletons. There are 15 residues in the CDR3. Looked up from germline, CDR1 is SGHNT and CDR2 is YYREEE (reference sequence). V dropped 3 bases and J dropped 5; count of bases not matched to a gene: 5. This clonotype originated in an adult with an advanced solid tumor such as melanoma, head and neck, liver or kidney cancer. The material sequenced was CD4+ or CD8+ T cells sorted from blood, taken in a trial of the OX40 agonist ivuxolimab. This chain connects TRBV5-4 to TRBJ2-2; 9 nucleotides match TRBD2. CDR3 sequence (DNA): TGTGCCAGCAGCTATGAGCGGGGGGCAACCGGGGAGCTGTTTTTT. Translating gives CASSYERGATGELFF.